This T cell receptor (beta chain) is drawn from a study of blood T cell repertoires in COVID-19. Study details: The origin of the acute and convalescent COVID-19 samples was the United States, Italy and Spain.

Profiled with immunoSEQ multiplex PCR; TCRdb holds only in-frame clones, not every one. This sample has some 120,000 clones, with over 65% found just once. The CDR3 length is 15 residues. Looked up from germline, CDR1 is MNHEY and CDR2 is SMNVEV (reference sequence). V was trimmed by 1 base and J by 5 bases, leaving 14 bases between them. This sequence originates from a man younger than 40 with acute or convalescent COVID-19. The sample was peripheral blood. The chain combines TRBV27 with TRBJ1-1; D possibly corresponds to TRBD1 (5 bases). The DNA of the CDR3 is TGTGCCAGCAGTTTATTTGCAGGGTCAGGGACTGAAGCTTTCTTT. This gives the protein CASSLFAGSGTEAFF.